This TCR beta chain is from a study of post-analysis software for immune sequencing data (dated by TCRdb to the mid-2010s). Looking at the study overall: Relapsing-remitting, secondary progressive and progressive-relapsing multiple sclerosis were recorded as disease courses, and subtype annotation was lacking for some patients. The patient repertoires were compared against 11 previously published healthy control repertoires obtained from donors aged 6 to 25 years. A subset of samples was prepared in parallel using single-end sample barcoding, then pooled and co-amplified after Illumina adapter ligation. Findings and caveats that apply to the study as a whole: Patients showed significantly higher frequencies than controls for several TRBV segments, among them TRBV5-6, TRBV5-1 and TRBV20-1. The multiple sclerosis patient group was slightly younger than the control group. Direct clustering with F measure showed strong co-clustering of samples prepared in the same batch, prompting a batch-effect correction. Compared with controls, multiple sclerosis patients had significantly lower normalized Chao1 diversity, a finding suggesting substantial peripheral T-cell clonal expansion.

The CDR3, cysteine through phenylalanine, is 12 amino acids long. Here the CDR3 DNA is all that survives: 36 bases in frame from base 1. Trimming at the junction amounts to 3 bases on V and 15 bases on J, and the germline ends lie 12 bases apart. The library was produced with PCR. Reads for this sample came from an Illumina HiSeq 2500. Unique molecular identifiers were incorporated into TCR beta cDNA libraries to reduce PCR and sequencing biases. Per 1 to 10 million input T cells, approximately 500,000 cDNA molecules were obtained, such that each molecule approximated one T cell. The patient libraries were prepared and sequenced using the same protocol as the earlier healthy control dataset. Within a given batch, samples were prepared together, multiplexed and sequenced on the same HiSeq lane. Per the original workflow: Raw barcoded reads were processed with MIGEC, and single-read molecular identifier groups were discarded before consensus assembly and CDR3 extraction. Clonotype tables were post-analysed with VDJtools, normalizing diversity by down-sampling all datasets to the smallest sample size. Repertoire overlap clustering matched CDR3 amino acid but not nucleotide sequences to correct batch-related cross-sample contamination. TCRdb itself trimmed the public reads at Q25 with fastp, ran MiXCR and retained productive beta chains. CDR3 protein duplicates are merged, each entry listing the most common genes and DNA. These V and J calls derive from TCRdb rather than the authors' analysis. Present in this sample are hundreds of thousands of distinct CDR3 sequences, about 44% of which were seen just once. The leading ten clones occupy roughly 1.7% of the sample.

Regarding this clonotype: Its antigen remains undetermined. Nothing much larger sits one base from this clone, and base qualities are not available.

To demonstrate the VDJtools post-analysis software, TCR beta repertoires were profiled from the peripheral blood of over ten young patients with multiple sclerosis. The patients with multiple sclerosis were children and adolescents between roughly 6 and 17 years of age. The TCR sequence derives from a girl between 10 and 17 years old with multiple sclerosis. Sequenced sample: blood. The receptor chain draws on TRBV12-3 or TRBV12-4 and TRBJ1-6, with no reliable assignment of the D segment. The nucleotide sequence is TGTGCCAGCAGTTTGGGTGGGGTCCTCCTCCACTTT. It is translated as CASSLGGVLLHF.